The following is a T cell receptor beta chain sequence with its context. Its antigen is unidentified. Via MiXCR, TCRdb re-called the reads, giving one row per CDR3 protein. The data contain about 900,000 distinct CDR3 sequences, roughly 30% of them singletons. The germline gives CDR1 DFQATT, CDR2 SNEGSKA (reference sequence). The CDR3 consists of 12 residues. V was clipped by 6 bases and J by 6 bases; unmatched bases: 6. The sample belongs to a study of T cell repertoires in cytomegalovirus infection. The TCR sequence derives from a human donor in good health (CMV status not recorded). Some clones in this sample may be carry-over from other donors' samples. Source: cultured CD8+ T cells from PBMCs, taken from culture after CMV antigen stimulation. This chain uses TRBV20-1 with TRBJ2-5, with 8 bases lining up with TRBD2. CDR3 protein: CSADPSGQTQYF. The DNA for the CDR3 is TGCAGTGCCGACCCTAGCGGGCAGACCCAGTACTTC.